This T cell receptor beta chain was observed in a study of blood T cell repertoires in COVID-19. Study-wide context: Sources were T cells, B-cell-depleted T cells, or PBMCs; the material itself was cDNA or gDNA.

CDR1 is SNHLY and CDR2 is FYNNEI in the germline V gene. The CDR3 totals 13 residues. The V segment lost 8 bases and the J segment 4 bases; nucleotides outside the gene matches: 2. Original processing methods: For nucleated cells, counts were estimated from reference gene primer amplification. The repertoire was sequenced with immunoSEQ multiplex PCR; TCRdb's copy has only in-frame clones and lacks some. Clone size and the V and J calls come from that table; the DNA yielded D and trimming. The sample contains hundreds of thousands of clones, 88% of which appear only once. Sequenced sample: peripheral blood. The chain has TRBV2 and TRBJ1-3; 10 positions agree with TRBD1. The source is a woman aged 40 to 50 who had recovered from COVID-19. Here the CDR3 reads CASGTGVGNTIYF. For the CDR3, the DNA is TGTGCCAGCGGGACAGGGGTAGGAAACACCATATATTTT.